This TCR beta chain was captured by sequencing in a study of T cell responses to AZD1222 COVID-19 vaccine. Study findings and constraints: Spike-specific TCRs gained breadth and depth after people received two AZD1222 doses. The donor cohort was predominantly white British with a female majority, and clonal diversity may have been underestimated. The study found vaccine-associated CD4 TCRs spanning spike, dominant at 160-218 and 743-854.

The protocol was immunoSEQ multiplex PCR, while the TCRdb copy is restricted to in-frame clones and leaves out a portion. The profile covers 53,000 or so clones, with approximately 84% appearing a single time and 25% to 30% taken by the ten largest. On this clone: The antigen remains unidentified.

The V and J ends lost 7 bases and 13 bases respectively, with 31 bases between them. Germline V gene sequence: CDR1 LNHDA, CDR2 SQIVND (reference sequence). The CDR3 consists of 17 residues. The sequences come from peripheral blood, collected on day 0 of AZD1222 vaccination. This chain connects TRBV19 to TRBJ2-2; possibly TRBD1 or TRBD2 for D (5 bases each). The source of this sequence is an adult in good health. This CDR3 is CASTPSWGTLRTVMLFF. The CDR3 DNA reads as TGTGCCAGTACCCCTTCTTGGGGGACGCTCCGCACCGTTATGCTGTTTTTT.